The rows below give T cell receptor beta chains drawn from one sample of a study of blood T cells in healthy people across ages. MiXCR was run by TCRdb on the 5' RACE reads, yielding one entry per CDR3 protein. The sample consists of over 1,500,000 distinct CDR3 sequences, approximately 39% of them appearing once. Sequenced: blood. Source of these receptors: a human donor in good health. Each CDR3 is given with its conserved first and last residue. The order of the fields is D gene, V gene, J gene, clone size, CDR3 protein, CDR3 DNA. D genes are given only for firm matches. Part of the rows lack a size; the others show once, few, many or a class for expanded clones.

D: NA
V: TRBV12-3/TRBV12-4
J: TRBJ2-7
size: NA
CDR3: CASSLGADSPDEQYF
DNA: TGTGCCAGCAGTTTGGGGGCAGATTCCCCCGACGAGCAGTACTTC

D: NA
V: TRBV2
J: TRBJ2-1
size: few
CDR3: CASSDTGGDYNEQFF
DNA: TGTGCCAGCAGTGATACAGGGGGGGATTACAATGAGCAGTTCTTC

D: TRBD2
V: TRBV7-2
J: TRBJ2-5
size: NA
CDR3: CASSTGLAGGMKTQYF
DNA: TGTGCCAGCAGTACCGGACTAGCGGGGGGGATGAAGACCCAGTACTTC

D: NA
V: TRBV29-1
J: TRBJ1-4
size: NA
CDR3: CSARVGGSEKLFF
DNA: TGCAGCGCGAGAGTCGGGGGGAGTGAAAAGCTGTTTTTT

D: NA
V: TRBV5-1
J: TRBJ1-1
size: NA
CDR3: CASSSQPSPGEAFF
DNA: TGCGCCAGCAGCTCTCAGCCCTCACCAGGTGAAGCTTTCTTT

D: TRBD2
V: TRBV12-3/TRBV12-4
J: TRBJ2-3
size: NA
CDR3: CAAALAGRDTQYF
DNA: TGTGCCGCGGCTTTAGCGGGACGGGATACGCAGTATTTT

D: NA
V: TRBV11-3
J: TRBJ2-7
size: few
CDR3: CASSYTLLWQGKDHEQYF
DNA: TGTGCCAGCAGCTACACTTTATTGTGGCAGGGTAAGGATCACGAGCAGTACTTC

D: TRBD2
V: TRBV7-2
J: TRBJ2-1
size: many
CDR3: CASRGGGAGVNEQFF
DNA: TGTGCCAGCAGGGGCGGGGGGGCCGGAGTGAATGAGCAGTTCTTC

D: NA
V: TRBV6-4
J: TRBJ2-3
size: many
CDR3: CASRGLTDTQYF
DNA: TGTGCCAGCAGGGGACTGACAGATACGCAGTATTTT

D: NA
V: TRBV5-1
J: TRBJ2-1
size: NA
CDR3: CASSWATGRSYNEQFF
DNA: TGCGCCAGCAGCTGGGCCACAGGACGTTCCTACAATGAGCAGTTCTTC

D: TRBD2
V: TRBV7-2
J: TRBJ2-1
size: few
CDR3: CASRRERGGLNEQFF
DNA: TGTGCCAGCAGGAGAGAGCGGGGGGGCCTTAATGAGCAGTTCTTC

D: TRBD1
V: TRBV25-1
J: TRBJ1-2
size: few
CDR3: CASSGWTGLGYGYTF
DNA: TGTGCCAGCAGTGGGTGGACAGGACTGGGGTATGGCTACACCTTC

D: NA
V: TRBV29-1
J: TRBJ1-5
size: NA
CDR3: CSVGLGSGNQPQHF
DNA: TGCAGCGTTGGGCTAGGGAGTGGCAATCAGCCCCAGCATTTT

D: TRBD1
V: TRBV6-1
J: TRBJ1-4
size: NA
CDR3: CASSEGIQGSVEKRFF
DNA: TGTGCCAGCAGTGAAGGGATACAGGGGTCCGTTGAAAAACGGTTTTTT

D: NA
V: TRBV5-1
J: TRBJ1-2
size: NA
CDR3: CASSLGTVGGYGYTF
DNA: TGCGCCAGCAGCTTGGGGACAGTCGGCGGCTATGGCTACACCTTC

D: TRBD2
V: TRBV20-1
J: TRBJ2-5
size: NA
CDR3: CSARAFRGEKDQETQYF
DNA: TGCAGTGCTAGAGCGTTTCGGGGGGAAAAGGACCAAGAGACCCAGTACTTC

D: TRBD1
V: TRBV15
J: TRBJ2-7
size: few
CDR3: CATSRDPGQGSYEQYF
DNA: TGTGCCACCAGCAGAGATCCGGGACAGGGGTCCTACGAGCAGTACTTC

D: NA
V: TRBV9
J: TRBJ2-1
size: many
CDR3: CASSVGGGPYNEQFF
DNA: TGTGCCAGCAGCGTTGGGGGGGGCCCATACAATGAGCAGTTCTTC

D: NA
V: TRBV4-3
J: TRBJ1-2
size: NA
CDR3: CASSRSAGTLGYGYTF
DNA: TGCGCCAGCAGCCGCAGTGCCGGGACGCTCGGCTATGGCTACACCTTC

D: NA
V: TRBV4-3
J: TRBJ1-2
size: NA
CDR3: CASSQDARFAGYTF
DNA: TGCGCCAGCAGCCAAGATGCGCGCTTCGCTGGCTACACCTTC

D: NA
V: TRBV12-3/TRBV12-4
J: TRBJ1-1
size: NA
CDR3: CASTEPANTEAFF
DNA: TGTGCCAGCACCGAACCAGCGAACACTGAAGCTTTCTTT

D: TRBD1
V: TRBV27
J: TRBJ1-2
size: NA
CDR3: CASTHIQGAGGYTF
DNA: TGTGCCAGCACCCATATACAGGGGGCGGGTGGCTACACCTTC

D: TRBD1
V: TRBV6-6
J: TRBJ1-6
size: NA
CDR3: CASSYSAEEGATLHF
DNA: TGTGCCAGCAGTTACTCGGCGGAGGAGGGGGCAACCCTCCACTTT

D: NA
V: TRBV6-2/TRBV6-3
J: TRBJ1-5
size: NA
CDR3: CASRRPSYSNQPQHF
DNA: TGTGCCAGCAGACGACCGAGTTATAGCAATCAGCCCCAGCATTTT

D: TRBD1
V: TRBV4-3
J: TRBJ1-1
size: NA
CDR3: CASSRLQGGGTEAFF
DNA: TGCGCCAGCAGCCGGCTACAGGGGGGAGGTACTGAAGCTTTCTTT

D: NA
V: TRBV7-7
J: TRBJ2-5
size: NA
CDR3: CASSATGTLETQYF
DNA: TGTGCCAGCAGCGCAACCGGGACTCTAGAGACCCAGTACTTC

D: TRBD1
V: TRBV12-3/TRBV12-4
J: TRBJ1-1
size: few
CDR3: CASTLGQGGTEAFF
DNA: TGTGCCAGCACCCTCGGACAGGGTGGGACTGAAGCTTTCTTT

D: NA
V: TRBV4-3
J: TRBJ1-4
size: NA
CDR3: CASSQDGGTHNEKLFF
DNA: TGCGCCAGCAGCCAAGACGGAGGGACGCATAATGAAAAACTGTTTTTT

D: NA
V: TRBV30
J: TRBJ2-3
size: NA
CDR3: CAWSPADTQYF
DNA: TGTGCCTGGAGTCCCGCAGATACGCAGTATTTT

D: NA
V: TRBV12-1
J: TRBJ2-1
size: few
CDR3: CASSATSGGNDEQFF
DNA: TGTGCCAGCAGCGCGACTAGCGGGGGGAACGATGAGCAGTTCTTC

D: TRBD2
V: TRBV12-3/TRBV12-4
J: TRBJ2-1
size: NA
CDR3: CAGSWPSGGFYNEQFF
DNA: TGTGCCGGCAGTTGGCCTAGCGGGGGGTTCTACAATGAGCAGTTCTTC

D: NA
V: TRBV5-1
J: TRBJ2-1
size: NA
CDR3: CASSFGPGGANYNEQFF
DNA: NA